This T cell receptor beta chain originates from a study of shared clonotypes between healthy human individuals. Across the study: Per donor, three plates held CD4 naive cells, three held CD4 memory, two held CD8 naive and one held CD8 memory.

Naive CD8 cells lacked CD45RO, underwent positive selection for CCR7 and left out terminally differentiated effector memory CD45RA+ cells. This CDR3 is built from 14 residues. With 4 bases removed from V and 7 bases from J, the gap between germline ends came to 15 bases. Germline V lookup: CDR1 SGDLS, CDR2 YYNGEE. Assay: immunoSEQ multiplex PCR; the TCRdb copy retains only in-frame clones and omits some. The sample contains around 1.9 million clones, over 85% of which appear only once. The chain uses TRBV9 and TRBJ1-5; D possibly corresponds to TRBD1 (5 bases). The sequencing input was naive CD8+ T cells from PBMCs. The receptor was isolated from a man aged 18-30 years in good health. Some clones in this sample may be carry-over from other donors' samples. The CDR3 nucleotides are TGTGCCAGCAGCCCAAGCCCGGGGGAGCAGCCCCAGCATTTT. Translating gives CASSPSPGEQPQHF.